This T cell receptor (beta chain) is from a study of cytomegalovirus exposure and HLA in healthy donors. Study results and limitations: Upon later analysis, TCR association rates were observed to vary by HLA locus, being highest for DRB1 and lowest for HLA-C. In an earlier analysis, in under 700 donors, most V segments appeared productive either ~90% or ~30% of the time. A later analysis associated 16,000 or so TCR beta sequences with HLA alleles at a 0.05 false discovery rate.

Both 60 Vbeta primers and 13 Jbeta primers went into the PCR. Sequencing used immunoSEQ multiplex PCR; TCRdb keeps in-frame clones, though not all of them. This table holds 80,000 or so clones, roughly two thirds found once. CDR3 length: 14 amino acids. CDR1 is MGHDK and CDR2 is SYGVNS in the germline V gene. The ends lost 2 bases at V and 4 bases at J; junction bases unmatched: 3. This clone was recorded only once. Its target is not known. The TCR sequence derives from a woman between 45 and 60 years old in good health and CMV-seropositive. Sequencing was performed on PBMCs. V gene TRBV25-1 combines with J gene TRBJ2-5, with TRBD2 identical over 8 bases. This CDR3 is CASSEDRGGETQYF. The CDR3 DNA follows: TGTGCCAGCAGTGAAGACCGGGGGGGAGAGACCCAGTACTTC. The full variable domain, its missing parts supplied by reference TRBV25-1 and TRBJ2-5, is EADIYQTPRYLVIGTGKKITLECSQTMGHDKMYWYQQDPGMELHLIHYSYGVNSTEKGDLSSESTVSRIRTEHFPLTLESARPSHTSQYLCASSEDRGGETQYFGPGTRLLVL.